This T cell receptor (beta chain) was obtained from a study of T cell repertoires in cytomegalovirus infection (dated by TCRdb to about 2019). About the full investigation: Donor HLA type was relevant to the analysis, because carriage of CMV infection together with the matching HLA type was indicated by public TCR beta signatures.

TCRdb names Illumina HiSeq 1500 as the instrument used. Using fastp at Q25 and MiXCR, TCRdb reprocessed the public reads and kept productive beta chains. Rows are unified per CDR3 protein, each entry keeping the most common DNA and genes. The sample yields 100,000 to 150,000 distinct CDR3 sequences; roughly a quarter were counted once. The ten largest clones take up 34% of the sample. With regard to this clonotype: This clone's antigen is unknown. No much larger clonotype is one base removed from it; base qualities were not supplied.

Unmatched junction bases come to 5, with V trimmed by 5 bases and J by 2 bases. The CDR3 runs 17 amino acids, cysteine and phenylalanine included. CDR3 DNA is the only sequence kept; it has 51 bases, read in frame from the first base. Per the germline V gene (reference sequence), LNHDA is the CDR1 and SQIVND is the CDR2. Results and caveats for the whole study, not just this receptor: The ex vivo response was dominated by HLA-C-restricted CMV-specific TCR beta clonotypes, and the single most frequent clonotype in two of eight donors was supplied by these HLA-C-restricted clonotypes. Cumulative frequency of public TCR beta family members discriminated carriers of CMV infection plus the relevant HLA type in this cohort and an independent 352-donor cohort.

This clonotype was obtained from a human donor in good health (CMV status not recorded). Some clones in this sample may be carry-over from other donors' samples. The rearrangement combines TRBV19 with TRBJ2-1; TRBD2 lines up with 14 middle nucleotides. Sequenced sample: PBMCs, sequenced either directly or after in vitro stimulation (not recorded which). Here is the DNA: TGTGCCAGTAGTTTTCCGGGACTAGCGGGAGCCTACAATGAGCAGTTCTTC. Its protein product is CASSFPGLAGAYNEQFF.